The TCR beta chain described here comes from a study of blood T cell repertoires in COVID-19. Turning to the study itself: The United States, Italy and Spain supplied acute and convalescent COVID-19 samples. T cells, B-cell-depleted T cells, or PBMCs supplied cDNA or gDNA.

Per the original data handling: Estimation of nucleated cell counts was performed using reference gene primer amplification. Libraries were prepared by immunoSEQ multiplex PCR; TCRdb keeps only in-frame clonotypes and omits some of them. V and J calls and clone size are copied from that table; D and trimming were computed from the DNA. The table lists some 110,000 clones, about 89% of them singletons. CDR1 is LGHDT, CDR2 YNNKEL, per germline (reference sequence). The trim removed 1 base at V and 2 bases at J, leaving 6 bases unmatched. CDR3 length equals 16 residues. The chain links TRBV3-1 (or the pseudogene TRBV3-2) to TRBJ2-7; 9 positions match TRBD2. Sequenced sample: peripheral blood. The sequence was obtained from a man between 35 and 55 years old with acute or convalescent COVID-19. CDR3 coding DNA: TGTGCCAGCAGCCAAGGGGCAGCGGGAGGACCCTACGAGCAGTACTTC. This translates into CASSQGAAGGPYEQYF.